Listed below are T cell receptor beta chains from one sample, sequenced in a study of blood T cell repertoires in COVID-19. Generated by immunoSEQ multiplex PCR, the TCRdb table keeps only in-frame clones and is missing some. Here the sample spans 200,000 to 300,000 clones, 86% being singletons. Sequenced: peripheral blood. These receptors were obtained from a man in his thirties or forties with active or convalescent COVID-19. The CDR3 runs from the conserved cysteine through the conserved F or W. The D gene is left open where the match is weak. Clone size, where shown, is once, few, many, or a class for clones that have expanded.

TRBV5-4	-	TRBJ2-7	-	CASSRAYEQYF
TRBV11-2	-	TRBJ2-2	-	CASTGEGETGELFF
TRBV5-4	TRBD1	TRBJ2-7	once	CASSSTGTGSYEQYF
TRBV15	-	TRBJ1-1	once	CATSRVHSEHLPEAFF
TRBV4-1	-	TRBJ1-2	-	CASSQILEQGYTF
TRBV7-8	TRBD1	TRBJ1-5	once	CASRIDRGGNQPQHF
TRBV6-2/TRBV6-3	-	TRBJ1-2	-	CASSQSEEYGYTF
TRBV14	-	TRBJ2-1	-	CASSQGLTNNEQFF
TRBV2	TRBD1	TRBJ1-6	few	CASRGQGISYNSPLHF
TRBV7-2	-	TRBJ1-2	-	CASSSIQAYGYTF
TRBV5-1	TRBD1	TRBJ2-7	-	CASSLPGQGAYEQYF
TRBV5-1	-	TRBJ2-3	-	CASSFYTDTQYF
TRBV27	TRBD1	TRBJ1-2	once	CASSSPGQGSRGYTF
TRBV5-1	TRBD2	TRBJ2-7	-	CASSLEAGGSSYEQYF
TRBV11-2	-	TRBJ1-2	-	CASRQVSGGYTF
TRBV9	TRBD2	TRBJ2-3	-	CASSGPASGGARDTQYF
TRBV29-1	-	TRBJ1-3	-	CSVATAGAGNTIYF
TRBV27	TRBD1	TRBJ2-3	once	CASSFRDRVGTDTQYF
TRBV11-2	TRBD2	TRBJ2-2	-	CASSSQRGGAGTGELFF
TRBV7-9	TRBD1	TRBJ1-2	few	CASSHRQGISRGYTF
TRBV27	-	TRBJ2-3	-	CASSASTDTQYF
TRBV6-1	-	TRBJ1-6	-	CASSDRVNSPLHF
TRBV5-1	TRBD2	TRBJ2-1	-	CASSYPTSGRPPKSYNEQFF
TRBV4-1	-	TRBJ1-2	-	CASSQSWTVPTAGYTF
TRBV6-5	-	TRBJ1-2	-	CASSYGGGYGYTF
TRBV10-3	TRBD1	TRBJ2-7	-	CAIAQGAAYEQYF
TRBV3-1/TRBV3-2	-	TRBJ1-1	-	CASSQDLLRTEAFF
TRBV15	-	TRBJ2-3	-	CATSRRLGASTDTQYF
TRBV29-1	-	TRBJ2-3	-	CSAIVAGYTDTQYF
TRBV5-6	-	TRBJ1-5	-	CASSLRRSYRSNQPQHF
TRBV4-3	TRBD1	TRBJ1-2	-	CASSQGGTGGLDGYTF
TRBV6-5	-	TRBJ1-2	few	CASSLHRAHGYTF
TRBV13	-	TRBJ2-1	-	CASSLTRGSNEQFF
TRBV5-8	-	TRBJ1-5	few	CASSFMLQSNQPQHF
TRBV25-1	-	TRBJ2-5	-	CASSAAGRETQYF
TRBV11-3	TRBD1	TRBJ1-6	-	CASSPKPGQLTYNSPLHF
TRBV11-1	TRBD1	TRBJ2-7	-	CASSLGQGTPYEQYF
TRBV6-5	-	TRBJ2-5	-	CASSYSGLAETQYF
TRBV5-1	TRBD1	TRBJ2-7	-	CASSWGTGSQRAAYEQYF
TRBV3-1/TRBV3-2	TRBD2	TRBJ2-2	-	CASRLSGVSTGELFF
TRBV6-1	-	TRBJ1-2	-	CASSEAQGKYGYTF
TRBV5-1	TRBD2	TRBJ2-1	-	CASSPTSGGQNEQFF
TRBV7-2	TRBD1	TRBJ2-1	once	CASSRDRPSSYNEQFF
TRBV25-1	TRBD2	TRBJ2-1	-	CASSDLAGRKEQFF
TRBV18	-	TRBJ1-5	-	CASSPVGGYSNQPQHF
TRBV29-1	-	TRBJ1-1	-	CSARQQTNTEAFF
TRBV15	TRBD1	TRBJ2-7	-	CATSRDLDRGYEQYF
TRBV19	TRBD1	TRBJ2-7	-	CATSGTGAYEQYF
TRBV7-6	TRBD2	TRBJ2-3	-	CASSRTRSSGGGTDTQYF
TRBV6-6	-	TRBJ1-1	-	CASSSPQGLKQEAFF
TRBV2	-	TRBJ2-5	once	CASSDVGSGQETQYF
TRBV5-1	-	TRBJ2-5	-	CASSLDLRGEETQYF
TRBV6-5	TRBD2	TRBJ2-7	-	CASSVSGGELYEQYF
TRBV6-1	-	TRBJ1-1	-	CASSERGGGGGINTEAFF
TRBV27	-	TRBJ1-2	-	CASRRDTTNYGYTF
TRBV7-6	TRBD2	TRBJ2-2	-	CASSRLAGNTGELFF
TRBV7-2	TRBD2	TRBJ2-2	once	CASRGLAGAYANTGELFF
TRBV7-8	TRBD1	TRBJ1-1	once	CASSLRDRALNTEAFF